This TCR beta chain comes out of a study of blood T cell repertoires in COVID-19. Study overall: The United States, Italy and Spain provided the acute and convalescent COVID-19 samples. The analysed material was cDNA or gDNA that came from T cells, B-cell-depleted T cells, or PBMCs.

Authors' data handling: Quantification of nucleated cells was approximated via reference gene primer amplification. Profiled with immunoSEQ multiplex PCR; TCRdb holds only in-frame clones, not every one. V and J calls plus clone size are reproduced from that table; the DNA served to infer D and trimming. The sample includes tens of thousands of clones, 86% seen only once; the top ten take 1% to 1.5%. Germline V gene lookup returns CDR1 LNHDA and CDR2 SQIVND (reference sequence). The ends lost 6 bases at V and 7 bases at J; junction bases unmatched: 19. This CDR3 spans 18 amino acids. Specimen: peripheral blood. V is TRBV19 and J is TRBJ2-1; TRBD1 agrees at 9 bases. This TCR came from a woman older than 75 with acute or convalescent COVID-19. This CDR3 is CASRTHSSGTGLRNEQFF. DNA of the CDR3: TGTGCCAGTAGAACTCATTCCTCCGGGACAGGGTTACGGAATGAGCAGTTCTTC.